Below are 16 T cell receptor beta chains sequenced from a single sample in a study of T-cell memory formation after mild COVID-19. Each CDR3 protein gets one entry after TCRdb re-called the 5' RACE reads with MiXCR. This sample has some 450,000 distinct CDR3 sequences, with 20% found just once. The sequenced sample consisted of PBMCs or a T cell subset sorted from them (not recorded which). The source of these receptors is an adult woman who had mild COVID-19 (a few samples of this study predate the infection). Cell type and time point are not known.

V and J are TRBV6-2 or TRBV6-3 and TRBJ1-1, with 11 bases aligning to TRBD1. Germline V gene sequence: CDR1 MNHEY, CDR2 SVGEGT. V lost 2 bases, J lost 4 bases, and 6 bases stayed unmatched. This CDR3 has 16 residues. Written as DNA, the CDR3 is TGTGCCAGCAGTTACCCGGACAGGGGGCAAGTCACTGAAGCTTTCTTT. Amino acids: CASSYPDRGQVTEAFF.

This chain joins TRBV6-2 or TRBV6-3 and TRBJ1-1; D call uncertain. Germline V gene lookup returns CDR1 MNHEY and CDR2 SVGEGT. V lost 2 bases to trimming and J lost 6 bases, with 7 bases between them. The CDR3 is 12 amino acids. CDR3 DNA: TGTGCCAGCAGTTACCGCGGGCCTGAAGCTTTCTTT. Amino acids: CASSYRGPEAFF.

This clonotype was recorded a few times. In DNA form, the CDR3 reads TGTGCCACGGCCGGACAGGGGGCTGAAGCTTTCTTT. Protein product: CATAGQGAEAFF. The rearrangement uses TRBV6-1 and TRBJ1-1, with TRBD1 identical over 10 bases. Germline CDR1 and CDR2: MNHNS and SASEGT. V shed 10 bases and J 6 bases; nucleotides not matched to a gene: 5. CDR3 length: 12 amino acids.

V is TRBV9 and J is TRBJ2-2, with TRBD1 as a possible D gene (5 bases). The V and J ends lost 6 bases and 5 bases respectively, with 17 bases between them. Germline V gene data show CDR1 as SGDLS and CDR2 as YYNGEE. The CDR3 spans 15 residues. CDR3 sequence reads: CASTSRWGSTGELFF. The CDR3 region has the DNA TGTGCCAGCACCTCCCGATGGGGCTCGACCGGGGAGCTGTTTTTT.

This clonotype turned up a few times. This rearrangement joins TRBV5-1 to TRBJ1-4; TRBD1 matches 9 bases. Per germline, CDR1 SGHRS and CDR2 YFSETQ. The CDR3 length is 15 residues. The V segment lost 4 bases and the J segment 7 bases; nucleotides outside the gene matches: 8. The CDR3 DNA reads TGCGCCAGCAGCCCAGGGACAGGGTCGCGTGAAAAACTGTTTTTT. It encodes CASSPGTGSREKLFF.

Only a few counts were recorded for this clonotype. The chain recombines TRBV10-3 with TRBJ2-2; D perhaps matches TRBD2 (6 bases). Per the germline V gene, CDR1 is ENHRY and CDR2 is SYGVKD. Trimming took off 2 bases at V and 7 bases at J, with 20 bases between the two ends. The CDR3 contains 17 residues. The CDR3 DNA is TGTGCCATCAGTGAGCGGTTGTGGGCAGCAGCGGGCGGGGAGCTGTTTTTT. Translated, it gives CAISERLWAAAGGELFF.

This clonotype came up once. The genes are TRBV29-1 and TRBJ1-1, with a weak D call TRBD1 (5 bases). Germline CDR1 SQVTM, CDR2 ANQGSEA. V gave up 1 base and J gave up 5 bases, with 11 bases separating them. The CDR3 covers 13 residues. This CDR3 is CSVEVARGTEAFF. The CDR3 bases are TGCAGCGTTGAAGTAGCACGGGGGACTGAAGCTTTCTTT. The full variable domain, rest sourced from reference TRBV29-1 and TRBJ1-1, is SAVISQKPSRDICQRGTSLTIQCQVDSQVTMMFWYRQQPGQSLTLIATANQGSEATYESGFVIDKFPISRPNLTFSTLTVSNMSPEDSSIYLCSVEVARGTEAFFGQGTRLTVV.

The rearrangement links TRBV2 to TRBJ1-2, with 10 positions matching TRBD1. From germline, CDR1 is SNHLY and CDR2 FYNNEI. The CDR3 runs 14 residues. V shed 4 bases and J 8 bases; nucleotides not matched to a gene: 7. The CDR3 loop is CASSAGTGVGGYTF. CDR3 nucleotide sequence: TGTGCCAGCAGTGCCGGGACAGGGGTGGGCGGCTACACCTTC. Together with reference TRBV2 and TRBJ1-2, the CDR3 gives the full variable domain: EPEVTQTPSHQVTQMGQEVILRCVPISNHLYFYWYRQILGQKVEFLVSFYNNEISEKSEIFDDQFSVERPDGSNFTLKIRSTKLEDSAMYFCASSAGTGVGGYTFGSGTRLTVV.

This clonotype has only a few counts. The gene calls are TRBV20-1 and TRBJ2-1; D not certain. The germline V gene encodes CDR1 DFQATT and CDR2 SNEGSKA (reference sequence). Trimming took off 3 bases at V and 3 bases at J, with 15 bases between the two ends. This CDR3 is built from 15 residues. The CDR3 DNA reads TGCAGTGCTAGTCCCTCTGGCGGCAACTACAATGAGCAGTTCTTC. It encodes CSASPSGGNYNEQFF.

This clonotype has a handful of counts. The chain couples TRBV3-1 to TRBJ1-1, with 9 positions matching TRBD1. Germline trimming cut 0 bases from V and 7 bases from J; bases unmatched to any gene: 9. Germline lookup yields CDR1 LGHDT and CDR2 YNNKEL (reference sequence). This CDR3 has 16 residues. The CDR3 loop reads CASSQDPSTGGFEAFF. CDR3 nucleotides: TGTGCCAGCAGCCAAGATCCGTCAACAGGGGGCTTTGAAGCTTTCTTT.

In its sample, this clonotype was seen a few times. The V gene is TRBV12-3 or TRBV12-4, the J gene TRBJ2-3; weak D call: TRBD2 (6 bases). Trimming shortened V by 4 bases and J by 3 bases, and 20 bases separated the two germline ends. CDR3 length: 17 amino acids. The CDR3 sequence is CASSSPLSVGGTDTQYF. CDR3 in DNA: TGTGCCAGCAGTTCCCCGTTAAGCGTCGGGGGAACAGATACGCAGTATTTT.

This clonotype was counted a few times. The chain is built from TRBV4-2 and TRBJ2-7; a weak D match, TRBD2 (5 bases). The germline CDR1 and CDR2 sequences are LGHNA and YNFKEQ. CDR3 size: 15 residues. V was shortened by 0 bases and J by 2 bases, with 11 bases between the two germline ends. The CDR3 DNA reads TGTGCCAGCAGCCAAGATCCGGCGGGCCCCTACGAGCAGTACTTC. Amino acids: CASSQDPAGPYEQYF.

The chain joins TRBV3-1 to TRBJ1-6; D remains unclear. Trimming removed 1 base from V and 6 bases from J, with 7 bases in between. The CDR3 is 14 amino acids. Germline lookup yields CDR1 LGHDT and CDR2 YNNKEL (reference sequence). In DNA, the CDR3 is TGTGCCAGCAGCCAAGGGCAGGCTAATTCACCCCTCCACTTT. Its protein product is CASSQGQANSPLHF.

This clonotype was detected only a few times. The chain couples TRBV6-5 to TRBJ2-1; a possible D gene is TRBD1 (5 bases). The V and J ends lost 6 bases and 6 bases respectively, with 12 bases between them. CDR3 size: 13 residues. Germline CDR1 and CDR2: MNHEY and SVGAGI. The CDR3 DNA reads TGTGCCAGCAGATTACAGGAAAGCAATGAGCAGTTCTTC. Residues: CASRLQESNEQFF.

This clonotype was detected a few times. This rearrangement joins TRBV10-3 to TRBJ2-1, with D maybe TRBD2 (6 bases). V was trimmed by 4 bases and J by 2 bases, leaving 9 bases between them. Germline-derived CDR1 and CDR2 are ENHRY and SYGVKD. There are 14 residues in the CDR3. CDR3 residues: CAISAGGAYNEQFF. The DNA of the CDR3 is TGTGCCATCAGTGCGGGCGGGGCCTACAATGAGCAGTTCTTC.

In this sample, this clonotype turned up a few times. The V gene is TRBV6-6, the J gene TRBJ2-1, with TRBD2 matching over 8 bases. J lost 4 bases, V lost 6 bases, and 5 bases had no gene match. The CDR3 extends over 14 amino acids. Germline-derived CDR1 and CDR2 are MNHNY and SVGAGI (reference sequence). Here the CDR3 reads CASSTGGYYNEQFF. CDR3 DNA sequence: TGTGCCAGCAGCACGGGGGGGTATTACAATGAGCAGTTCTTC.